This entry describes one TCR beta chain. The sample belongs to a study of blood T cell repertoires in COVID-19. Study information: Acute and convalescent COVID-19 specimens originated in the United States, Italy and Spain. PBMCs, B-cell-depleted T cells, or T cells provided the cDNA or gDNA that made up the material.

This table comes from immunoSEQ multiplex PCR, and its TCRdb copy is limited to in-frame clones, with some not included. This table has around 130,000 clones, 84% appearing once. In germline, CDR1 is SGHAT, CDR2 FQNNGV. This CDR3 contains 14 residues. J gave up 7 bases and V 1 base, and 3 bases lay outside the gene matches. The clonotype was recovered from a man in his 60s with acute or convalescent COVID-19. V gene TRBV11-2 combines with J gene TRBJ2-1; the match to TRBD2 covers 8 bases. The sequenced sample was peripheral blood. The DNA of the CDR3 is TGTGCCAGCAGCTTAGCGGGGGGGTGGAATGAGCAGTTCTTC. This codes for CASSLAGGWNEQFF.